One sample yielded the 30 T cell receptor beta chains listed below, sequenced in a study of tumor-infiltrating lymphocytes in oesophageal squamous cell carcinoma. TCRdb called the PCR reads again in MiXCR, with one record for every CDR3 protein. The table lists about 21,000 distinct CDR3 sequences, 35% to 40% of them singletons. Specimen: esophageal tumor tissue. These TCRs come from a male donor with esophageal squamous cell carcinoma.

In this sample, this clonotype turned up many times. The chain uses TRBV12-3 or TRBV12-4 and TRBJ1-2; unclear D gene. V lost 6 bases, J lost 2 bases, and 13 bases lay in between. There are 14 residues in the CDR3. This chain's CDR3 is CASSQTTTNYGYTF. The CDR3 nucleotides are TGTGCCAGCAGCCAAACAACAACCAACTATGGCTACACCTTC.

Details on this clonotype: The CDR3 carries no conserved terminal phenylalanine or tryptophan, so it likely arises from a read error. The limits of the CDR3 on the DNA are not certain, so only TCRdb's listed CDR3 is given. This chain connects TRBV5-5 to TRBJ2-4; the table names TRBD1, a call not compared with the DNA. The germline V gene has CDR1 SGHKS and CDR2 YYEKEE (reference sequence). The CDR3 numbers 9 amino acids, ends counted. CDR3 loop: CASVSPRDR.

This clonotype has at least ten counts. This chain connects TRBV6-1 to TRBJ2-1; the D gene is possibly TRBD2 (6 bases). The length of the CDR3 is 16 residues. CDR1 is MNHNS, CDR2 SASEGT, per germline. Trimming pared 5 bases from V and 5 bases from J, leaving 19 bases between. The CDR3 loop reads CASSRTIYSRHNEQFF. CDR3 DNA sequence: TGTGCCAGCAGTCGGACTATCTACTCGAGGCACAATGAGCAGTTCTTC.

In this sample, this clonotype turned up many times. The chain uses TRBV5-1 and TRBJ2-3; 12 positions agree with TRBD2. CDR3 length: 16 residues. Trimming cost V 7 bases and J 0 bases; bases outside gene matches: 6. Germline values: CDR1 SGHRS, CDR2 YFSETQ. The CDR3 bases are TGCGCCAGCTTGAGGACTAGCGGGACTAGCACAGATACGCAGTATTTT. It is translated as CASLRTSGTSTDTQYF.

The chain couples TRBV20-1 to TRBJ2-7; TRBD2 matches at 7 bases. CDR3 length equals 15 residues. The V gene end was trimmed by 0 bases and the J gene end by 0 bases; junction bases not matched to a gene: 5. Germline V lookup: CDR1 DFQATT, CDR2 SNEGSKA (reference sequence). CDR3 sequence (DNA): TGCAGTGCTAGAGATGGCGGCGGGAGCTCCTACGAGCAGTACTTC. Encoded protein: CSARDGGGSSYEQYF.

In its sample, this clonotype was seen a few times. This sequence joins TRBV27 and TRBJ2-1; the D gene is possibly TRBD2 (6 bases). The CDR3 is made up of 15 amino acids. Germline V lookup: CDR1 MNHEY, CDR2 SMNVEV (reference sequence). V was trimmed by 1 base and J by 10 bases, leaving 17 bases between them. This CDR3 reads CASSLWASARLEQFF. As DNA, the CDR3 is TGTGCCAGCAGTTTATGGGCTAGCGCAAGGCTCGAGCAGTTCTTC.

This clonotype was recorded at least ten times. V and J are TRBV5-6 and TRBJ2-3; tentatively, D is TRBD2 (6 bases). The germline V and J ends were trimmed by 1 base and 1 base, with 10 bases remaining between them. CDR3 length: 15 amino acids. Germline V gene sequence: CDR1 SGHDT, CDR2 YYEEEE. CDR3 DNA: TGTGCCAGCAGCTTGACTAGCTTCGGCACAGATACGCAGTATTTT. Encoded protein: CASSLTSFGTDTQYF.

The rearrangement uses TRBV6-5 and TRBJ1-6; D remains unclear. Between the trimmed V and J ends, which lost 2 bases and 7 bases, there was a span of 3 bases. The CDR3 spans 12 residues. The germline CDR1 and CDR2 sequences are MNHEY and SVGAGI. CDR3 in amino acids: CASSYGNSPLHF. CDR3 nucleotide sequence: TGTGCCAGCAGTTACGGGAATTCACCCCTCCACTTT.

On this clonotype: No conserved phenylalanine or tryptophan is present at the end of the CDR3, so a read error is the likely explanation. It is unclear where the CDR3 begins or ends on the DNA, so no DNA is shown, and the CDR3 is as TCRdb lists it. The V gene is TRBV7-2, the J gene TRBJ2-3; TRBD2, the D gene given by the table, was not confirmed from the DNA. CDR1 is SGHTA, CDR2 FQGNSA, per germline. The CDR3 spans 18 residues, counting both ends. The chain's CDR3 is CASSDRTSGTRNEQFFGP.

This clonotype was seen repeatedly, ten times or more. The CDR3 DNA sequence: TGTGCCAGCAGCGCTCGACAGGGTGGGAGCACAGATACGCAGTATTTT. Its protein product is CASSARQGGSTDTQYF. The chain carries TRBV7-2 and TRBJ2-3; 7 nucleotides line up with TRBD1. The V segment lost 5 bases and the J segment 0 bases; nucleotides outside the gene matches: 8. Germline loops: CDR1 SGHTA, CDR2 FQGNSA. The length of the CDR3 is 16 residues. Supplemented by reference TRBV7-2 and TRBJ2-3, the full variable domain reads GAGVSQSPSNKVTEKGKDVELRCDPISGHTALYWYRQSLGQGLEFLIYFQGNSAPDKSGLPSDRFSAERTGGSVSTLTIQRTQQEDSAVYLCASSARQGGSTDTQYFGPGTRLTVL.

CDR3 sequence (DNA): TGTGCCAGCAGCGTAGAACAGGCGGGCAACGAGCAGTACTTC. Translated: CASSVEQAGNEQYF. The V and J genes are TRBV9 and TRBJ2-3; D might be TRBD1 or TRBD2, each matching 5 bases. TRBJ2-7 matches the DNA end more closely, so the J call is doubtful. This CDR3 has 14 residues. The V gene's germline CDR1 is SGDLS and CDR2 YYNGEE.

This clonotype has a handful of counts. This chain uses TRBV7-2 with TRBJ2-7; the D is unclear. The J call is doubtful: the DNA matches TRBJ2-1 better. This CDR3 has 12 amino acids. Per germline, CDR1 SGHTA and CDR2 FQGNSA. CDR3 sequence: CASSLLYNEQFF. The CDR3 DNA sequence: TGTGCCAGCAGCTTATTATACAATGAGCAGTTCTTC.

In this sample, this clonotype turned up many times. The chain joins TRBV6-1 to TRBJ2-2; tentative D call: TRBD1 (5 bases). V was cut by 5 bases and J by 2 bases, with 12 bases left in between. Looked up from germline, CDR1 is MNHNS and CDR2 is SASEGT. There are 15 residues in the CDR3. The CDR3 coding sequence is TGTGCCAGCAGTACCGGACACATAAACACCGGGGAGCTGTTTTTT. Protein product: CASSTGHINTGELFF.

This clonotype has only one observation. This sequence joins TRBV12-3 or TRBV12-4 and TRBJ1-1; maybe TRBD1 (7 bases). With the DNA end fitting TRBJ2-3 better, the J assignment may be wrong. The CDR3 loop spans 15 amino acids. As DNA, the CDR3 is TGTGCCAGCACCGCAGGGGGACTCCTCTCCTACAAGCAGTATTTT. Protein sequence: CASTAGGLLSYKQYF.

This clonotype was found many times. The chain has TRBV6-1 and TRBJ2-5; 9 bases fit TRBD2. The CDR3 is made up of 15 amino acids. The ends lost 4 bases at V and 1 base at J; junction bases unmatched: 4. Per germline, CDR1 MNHNS and CDR2 SASEGT. The CDR3 sequence: CASSVGAGGQETQYF. The CDR3 DNA is TGTGCCAGCAGTGTCGGAGCGGGGGGCCAAGAGACCCAGTACTTC.

This clonotype came up many times. The chain couples TRBV10-3 to TRBJ2-3, with TRBD2 matching over 8 bases. The DNA end favors TRBJ2-7, so the J call may be wrong. This CDR3 has 16 residues. The V gene's germline CDR1 is ENHRY and CDR2 SYGVKD. DNA for the CDR3: TGTGCCATCAGAGGTGCGCTAGCGGGTGGAACAGATACGCAGTACTTC. It codes for CAIRGALAGGTDTQYF.

V usage is TRBV28 and J usage is TRBJ2-1, with D perhaps TRBD1 (5 bases). Per germline, CDR1 MDHEN and CDR2 SYDVKM. The CDR3 sequence is 13 residues long. Trimming stripped 1 base from V and 5 bases from J, with 6 bases between. The DNA of the CDR3 is TGTGCCAGCAGTTTATACAGGAACAATGAGCAGTTCTTC. Its translation is CASSLYRNNEQFF. Using reference TRBV28 and TRBJ2-1 for the parts outside the CDR3, the full variable domain is DVKVTQSSRYLVKRTGEKVFLECVQDMDHENMFWYRQDPGLGLRLIYFSYDVKMKEKGDIPEGYSVSREKKERFSLILESASTNQTSMYLCASSLYRNNEQFFGPGTRLTVL.

This clonotype came up many times. This sequence joins TRBV6-1 and TRBJ1-5, with D maybe TRBD1 (6 bases). The CDR3 contains 15 residues. V lost 6 bases and J lost 8, with 20 bases in between. CDR1 and CDR2 from the germline V gene are MNHNS and SASEGT. CDR3 DNA sequence: TGTGCCAGCAGCCAGGGACAACCCGGTGAGAAGCCCCAGCATTTT. Its translation is CASSQGQPGEKPQHF.

J is TRBJ2-5 and V is TRBV7-2; 10 bases agree with TRBD1. TRBJ1-1 matches the DNA end more closely, so the J call is doubtful. The germline CDR1 and CDR2 sequences are SGHTA and FQGNSA. The CDR3 consists of 14 residues. In nucleotides, the CDR3 is TGTGCCAGCAGCCGGGACAGGGGCTCCCCTGAAGCTTTCTTT. Translated: CASSRDRGSPEAFF.

The CDR3 protein is CASSLGVSGNEQYF. Here the CDR3 DNA reads TGTGCCAGCAGCTTAGGTGTGAGCGGCAATGAGCAGTACTTC. The rearrangement joins TRBV11-2 to TRBJ2-5, with a tentative D call TRBD2 (5 bases). Trimming removed 1 base at V and 11 bases at J, with 17 bases between. The CDR3 runs to 14 residues. CDR1 SGHAT and CDR2 FQNNGV come from the germline V gene.

The J gene is TRBJ2-7, the V gene TRBV10-3; the match to TRBD2 covers 7 bases. The last part of the DNA fits TRBJ2-5 better; the J call may be wrong. The CDR3 consists of 14 residues. Looked up from germline, CDR1 is ENHRY and CDR2 is SYGVKD. CDR3 in DNA: TGTGCCATCTCCGGCGGGAGAGTGGGAGAGACCCAGTACTTC. Encoded protein: CAISGGRVGETQYF.

The sample holds many counts of this clonotype. This chain links TRBV10-2 with TRBJ2-1; D is undetermined. V was pared by 6 bases and J by 1 base, with 4 bases between. Germline loops: CDR1 WSHSY, CDR2 SAAADI. This CDR3 is built from 12 residues. The CDR3 nucleotides read TGCGCCAGCAGCCGGTCCTACAATGAGCAGTTCTTC. Protein: CASSRSYNEQFF.

This clonotype has more than one count but fewer than ten. This may come from a read error, since a much larger clone is one base off. The V call is TRBV5-4, the J call TRBJ2-7; 7 bases map to TRBD2. CDR3 length: 15 amino acids. After removal of 4 bases from V and 7 bases from J, the junction contained 14 bases not matched to a gene. Germline V CDR1 and CDR2: SGHNT, YYREEE (reference sequence). The CDR3 sequence is CASSPAGVVYNEQYF. CDR3 DNA sequence: TGTGCCAGCAGCCCGGCGGGAGTAGTCTACAATGAGCAGTACTTC.

The V and J genes are TRBV7-6 and TRBJ2-1; 7 positions match TRBD1. The end of the DNA fits TRBJ1-2 better, so the J call may be wrong. In germline, CDR1 is SGHVS, CDR2 FNYEAQ. The CDR3 runs to 15 residues. CDR3 sequence reads: CASSKDRFSGVGYTF. CDR3 coding DNA: TGTGCCAGCAGCAAGGACAGGTTCTCGGGGGTCGGCTACACCTTC.

This clonotype was observed many times. The chain couples TRBV7-3 to TRBJ2-7; D might be TRBD1 (5 bases). This CDR3 has 13 amino acids. V lost 0 bases to trimming and J lost 6 bases, with 9 bases between them. Germline V lookup: CDR1 SGHTA, CDR2 FQGTGA. The CDR3, as DNA: TGTGCCAGCAGCTTAACTAGGGGCAGCGAGCAGTACTTC. It is translated as CASSLTRGSEQYF.

The chain is built from TRBV6-8 and TRBJ2-4; D may be TRBD2 (5 bases). The CDR3 consists of 16 residues. V dropped 8 bases and J dropped 1 base, with 18 bases sitting between them. From germline, CDR1 is MNHGY and CDR2 SAAAGT. The CDR3 nucleotides read TGTGCCAGCTGCCCTCCCGCGTGGGAGGCCAAAAACATTCAGTACTTC. This encodes CASCPPAWEAKNIQYF.

This chain connects TRBV7-2 to TRBJ1-3, with 9 bases fitting TRBD1. V lost 4 bases to trimming and J lost 0 bases; unmatched junction nucleotides: 7. CDR3 length equals 17 residues. Germline loops: CDR1 SGHTA, CDR2 FQGNSA. Here the CDR3 DNA reads TGTGCCAGCAGCTCTGACAGGGGGACCTTCTCTGGAAACACCATATATTTT. This gives the protein CASSSDRGTFSGNTIYF.

Points on this clonotype: An end of the junction does not agree with germline; a read error may underlie this. This chain links TRBV7-2 with TRBJ2-5; perhaps TRBD2 as D (6 bases). CDR1 and CDR2 (germline): SGHTA, FQGNSA. This CDR3 is built from 15 residues. As DNA, the CDR3 is TGTGCCAGCAGCCGCTCCGGGAGTATTAGCTCACCCCTCCACTTC. It specifies CASSRSGSISSPLHF.

This sequence joins TRBV4-1 and TRBJ2-3; possibly TRBD2 for D (5 bases). With 1 base removed from V and 2 bases from J, the gap between germline ends came to 16 bases. This CDR3 is 17 amino acids long. Germline values: CDR1 MGHRA, CDR2 YSYEKL. As DNA, the CDR3 is TGCGCCAGCAGCCAAGGTTGGCGAGTGAGGGTCACAGATACGCAGTATTTT. As protein: CASSQGWRVRVTDTQYF.

The V gene is TRBV2, the J gene TRBJ2-1; 10 bases are a match to TRBD2. The end of the DNA aligns better with TRBJ2-7, so the J call may be wrong. The CDR3 length is 13 residues. Looked up from germline, CDR1 is SNHLY and CDR2 is FYNNEI. In nucleotides, the CDR3 is TGTGCCAGCGTCAGCGGGGGGGGTGATGAGCAGTACTTC. Its protein is CASVSGGGDEQYF.